This T cell receptor (beta chain) was obtained from a study of T cell clones after liver transplantation. Study overall: Samples came from ITN030ST, which attempted immunosuppression withdrawal within 2 years of liver transplantation.

The CDR3 loop spans 14 amino acids. The J segment lost 1 base and the V segment lost 0 bases, leaving 1 base of the junction unmatched. Germline V gene sequence: CDR1 GTSNPN, CDR2 SVGIG (reference sequence). The protocol was immunoSEQ multiplex PCR, while the TCRdb copy is restricted to in-frame clones and leaves out a portion. The sample includes 55,000 to 75,000 clones, 70% to 80% of them seen just once. The sequences come from CD4+ T cells from blood, collected at the 15-month timepoint. The chain uses TRBV30 and TRBJ2-5; 8 positions agree with TRBD1. The receptor was isolated from a human patient who received a liver transplant. Some of these T cells may belong to the graft donor. Here the CDR3 DNA reads TGTGCCTGGAGTGTAACAGGGGGCCAAGAGACCCAGTACTTC. Its protein product is CAWSVTGGQETQYF.